The entry below gives a single T cell receptor (beta chain) sequence along with its context. Its target is not known. The data belong to a study of PD-1 blockade in classical Hodgkin lymphoma. Study-level results: Unlike CD8+ TCR diversity, which did not rise significantly by C4D1, CD4+ TCR diversity did.

As for time point: cycle 4 day 1 (C4D1), after five to seven weeks of nivolumab. Following autologous stem cell transplantation, relapse occurred in every patient, and exposure to brentuximab vedotin varied. Per the germline V gene, CDR1 is LGHNA and CDR2 is YSLEER. The CDR3 runs to 14 residues. Losses at the gene ends were 4 bases for V and 5 bases for J; bases not matched to a gene: 6. The protocol was immunoSEQ multiplex PCR, while the TCRdb copy is restricted to in-frame clones and leaves out a portion. There are 46,000 or so clones in the sample; just under 80% occur only once, and around 35% lies in the top ten.

The TCR comes from a human donor with classical Hodgkin lymphoma. This chain joins TRBV4-3 and TRBJ2-3, with 7 positions matching TRBD2. The specimen comprised peripheral blood mononuclear cells (PBMCs), sampled before the fourth cycle of nivolumab. For the CDR3, the DNA is TGCGCCAGCAGCCCCTCGGGGGGAATAGATACGCAGTATTTT. Translating gives CASSPSGGIDTQYF.